These T cell receptor beta chains were read from a single sample in a study of blood T cells in healthy people across ages. TCRdb re-derived calls from the 5' RACE reads in MiXCR, one entry per CDR3 protein. The data hold over 600,000 distinct CDR3 sequences, with 21% observed a single time. The sequenced material came from blood. Receptor source: a man in his 70s in good health. The CDR3 runs from the conserved cysteine through the conserved F or W. A D gene is named only where the DNA matches it firmly. Only some rows state a clone size, as once, few, many or a class for expanded clones.

v_call,j_call,cdr3_length,d_call,clone_size,cdr3_aa,cdr3_nt
TRBV2,TRBJ2-4,13,.,few,CASSEGNKNIQYF,TGTGCCAGCAGTGAAGGGAACAAAAACATTCAGTACTTC
TRBV12-3/TRBV12-4,TRBJ1-5,13,.,.,CATRRAINQPQHF,TGTGCCACCCGGCGGGCGATCAATCAGCCTCAGCATTTT
TRBV29-1,TRBJ2-5,11,.,few,CSGAAKETQYF,TGCAGCGGCGCCGCGAAAGAGACCCAGTACTTC
TRBV20-1,TRBJ2-5,15,TRBD2,many,CSARKLAGGQETQYF,TGCAGTGCTAGAAAACTAGCGGGAGGCCAAGAGACCCAGTACTTC
TRBV7-2,TRBJ1-1,15,TRBD1,many,CASSPTGGRQGRAFF,TGTGCCAGCAGCCCCACGGGGGGGCGACAGGGGAGAGCTTTCTTT
TRBV3-1,TRBJ2-5,11,.,.,CASTGIKTQYF,TGTGCCAGCACCGGAATAAAGACCCAGTACTTC
TRBV20-1,TRBJ1-4,15,.,many,CSARGGDRNNEKLFF,TGCAGTGCCAGAGGGGGGGACCGAAATAATGAAAAACTGTTTTTT
TRBV12-3/TRBV12-4,TRBJ2-5,15,TRBD1,.,CASSRTQGAWETQYF,TGTGCCAGCAGCCGTACACAGGGGGCTTGGGAGACCCAGTACTTC
TRBV2,TRBJ1-2,14,TRBD1,few,CASRSGTGSSGYTF,TGTGCCAGCAGGTCCGGGACAGGGTCCTCAGGCTACACCTTC
TRBV4-2,TRBJ2-1,16,TRBD2,few,CASSQVRASGDNEQFF,TGTGCCAGCAGCCAAGTAAGGGCTAGCGGAGACAATGAGCAGTTCTTC
TRBV6-5,TRBJ1-2,18,.,.,CASSYSSRGANLNYGYTF,TGTGCCAGCAGTTACTCGAGTCGGGGTGCCAACCTTAACTATGGCTACACCTTC
TRBV20-1,TRBJ2-5,14,TRBD1,once,CSARVQGRLETQYF,TGCAGTGCTAGAGTACAGGGGAGATTGGAGACCCAGTACTTC
TRBV4-1,TRBJ2-1,16,.,few,CASSQGDFLSYNEQFF,TGCGCCAGCAGCCAAGGGGACTTCCTCTCCTACAATGAGCAGTTCTTC
TRBV4-1,TRBJ2-1,15,.,few,CASSQGAASFDEQFF,TGCGCCAGCAGCCAAGGAGCTGCTAGCTTCGATGAGCAGTTCTTC
TRBV7-3,TRBJ2-3,14,.,many,CASSPHSGTDTQYF,TGTGCCAGCAGCCCCCATAGCGGCACAGATACGCAGTATTTT
TRBV2,TRBJ2-6,13,.,.,CAAQGFGANVLTF,TGTGCCGCACAGGGTTTTGGGGCCAACGTCCTGACTTTC